A selection of T cell receptor beta chains follows, all from one sample in a study of blood T cell repertoires in COVID-19. Sequencing was performed with immunoSEQ multiplex PCR; in TCRdb, only in-frame clones are kept and a portion is missing. The sample records 200,000 to 250,000 clones, roughly 88% being singletons. What was sequenced was peripheral blood. Receptors originate from an older man with acute or convalescent COVID-19. Each CDR3 is given without its conserved first and last residue. Fields, in order: J gene, V gene, CDR3 length, CDR3 protein.

TRBJ2-5 TRBV28 15 ASSLYPAAGAQETQY
TRBJ2-5 TRBV19 12 ASGGPGVGETQY
TRBJ1-2 TRBV30 15 AWSVFRGGANTYGYT
TRBJ2-2 TRBV10-1 13 ASSEAGVNTGELF
TRBJ2-2 TRBV13 13 ASSLVQANTGELF
TRBJ2-7 TRBV7-2 13 ASSFSGTRSYEQY
TRBJ1-3 TRBV4-1 13 ASSQGTGTGNTIY
TRBJ1-5 TRBV11-2 12 ASSRQGLNQPQH
TRBJ2-2 TRBV5-5 13 ASSLKTGGTGELF
TRBJ1-6 TRBV27 10 ASRLQGLALH
TRBJ1-1 TRBV29-1 10 SVRQVNTEAF
TRBJ2-4 TRBV7-9 14 ASSLYSKKAKNIQY